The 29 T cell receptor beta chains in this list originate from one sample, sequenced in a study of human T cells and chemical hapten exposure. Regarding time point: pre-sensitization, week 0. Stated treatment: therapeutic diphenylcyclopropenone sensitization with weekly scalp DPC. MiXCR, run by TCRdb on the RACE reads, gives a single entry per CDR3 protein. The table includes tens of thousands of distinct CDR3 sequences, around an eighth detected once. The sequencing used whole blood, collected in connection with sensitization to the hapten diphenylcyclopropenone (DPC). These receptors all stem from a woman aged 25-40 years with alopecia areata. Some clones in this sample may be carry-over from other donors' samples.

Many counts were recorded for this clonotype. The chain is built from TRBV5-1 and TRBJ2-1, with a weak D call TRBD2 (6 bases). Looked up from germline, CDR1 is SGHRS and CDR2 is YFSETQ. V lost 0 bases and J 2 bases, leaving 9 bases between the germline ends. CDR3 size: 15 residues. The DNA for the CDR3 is TGCGCCAGCAGCTTGGTGCGGAGGGCCTACAATGAGCAGTTCTTC. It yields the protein CASSLVRRAYNEQFF.

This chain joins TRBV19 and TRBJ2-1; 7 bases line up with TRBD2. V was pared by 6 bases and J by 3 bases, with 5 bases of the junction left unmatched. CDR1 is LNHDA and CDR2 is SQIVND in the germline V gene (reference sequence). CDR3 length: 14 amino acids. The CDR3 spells CASRASGFYNEQFF. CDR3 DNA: TGTGCCAGTAGGGCTAGCGGATTCTACAATGAGCAGTTCTTC.

CDR3 bases: TGTGCCAGCAGCTCATACAGTGGAGAGACCCAGTACTTC. It codes for CASSSYSGETQYF. The chain combines TRBV7-3 with TRBJ2-5; D uncertain. Trimming left V 4 bases short and J 4 bases short, with 10 bases between. Germline CDR1 and CDR2: SGHTA and FQGTGA. The CDR3 is made up of 13 amino acids.

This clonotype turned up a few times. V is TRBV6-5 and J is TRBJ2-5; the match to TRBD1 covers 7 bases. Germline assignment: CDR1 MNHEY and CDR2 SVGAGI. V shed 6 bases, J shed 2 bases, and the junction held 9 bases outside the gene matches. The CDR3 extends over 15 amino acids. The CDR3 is CASSPTPDRQETQYF. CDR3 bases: TGTGCCAGCAGCCCCACACCGGACAGGCAAGAGACCCAGTACTTC.

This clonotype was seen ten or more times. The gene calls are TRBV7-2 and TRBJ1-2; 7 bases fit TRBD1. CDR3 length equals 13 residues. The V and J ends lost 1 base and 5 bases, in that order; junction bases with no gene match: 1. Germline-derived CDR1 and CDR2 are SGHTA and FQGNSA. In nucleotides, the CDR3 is TGTGCCAGCAGCTTAGGACAGGGTTATGGCTACACCTTC. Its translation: CASSLGQGYGYTF. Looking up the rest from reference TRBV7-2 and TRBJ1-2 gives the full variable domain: GAGVSQSPSNKVTEKGKDVELRCDPISGHTALYWYRQSLGQGLEFLIYFQGNSAPDKSGLPSDRFSAERTGGSVSTLTIQRTQQEDSAVYLCASSLGQGYGYTFGSGTRLTVV.

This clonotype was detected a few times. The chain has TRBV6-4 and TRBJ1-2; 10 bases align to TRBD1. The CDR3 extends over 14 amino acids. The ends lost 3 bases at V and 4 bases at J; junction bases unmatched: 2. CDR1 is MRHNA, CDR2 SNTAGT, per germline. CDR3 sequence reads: CASSERTGGYGYTF. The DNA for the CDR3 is TGTGCCAGCAGTGAAAGGACAGGGGGCTATGGCTACACCTTC.

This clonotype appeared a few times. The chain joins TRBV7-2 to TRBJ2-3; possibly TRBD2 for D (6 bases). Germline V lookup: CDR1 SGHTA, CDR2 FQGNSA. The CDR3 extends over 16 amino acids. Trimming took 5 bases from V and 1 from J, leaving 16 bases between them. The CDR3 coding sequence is TGTGCCAGCAGCAAACAGCCGGGACTTCGCACAGATACGCAGTATTTT. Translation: CASSKQPGLRTDTQYF.

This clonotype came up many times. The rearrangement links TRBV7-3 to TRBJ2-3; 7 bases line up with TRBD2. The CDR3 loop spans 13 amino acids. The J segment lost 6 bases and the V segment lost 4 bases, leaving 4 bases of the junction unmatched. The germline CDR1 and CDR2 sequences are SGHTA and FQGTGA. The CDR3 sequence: CASSWTSRDTQYF. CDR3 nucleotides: TGTGCCAGCAGCTGGACTAGTCGGGATACGCAGTATTTT.

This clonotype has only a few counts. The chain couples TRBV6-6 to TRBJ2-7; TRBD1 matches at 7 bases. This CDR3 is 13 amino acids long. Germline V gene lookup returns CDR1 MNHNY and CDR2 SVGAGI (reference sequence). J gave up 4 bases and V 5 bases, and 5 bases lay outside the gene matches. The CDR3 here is CASSQVQGYEQYF. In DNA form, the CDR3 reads TGTGCCAGCAGTCAGGTACAGGGGTACGAGCAGTACTTC.

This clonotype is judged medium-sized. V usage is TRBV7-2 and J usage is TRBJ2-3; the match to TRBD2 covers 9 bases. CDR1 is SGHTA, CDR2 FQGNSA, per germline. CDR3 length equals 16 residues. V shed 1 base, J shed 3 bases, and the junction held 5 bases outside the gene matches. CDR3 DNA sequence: TGTGCCAGCAGCTTAGAGGTTAGCGGGGGTACAGATACGCAGTATTTT. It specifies CASSLEVSGGTDTQYF.

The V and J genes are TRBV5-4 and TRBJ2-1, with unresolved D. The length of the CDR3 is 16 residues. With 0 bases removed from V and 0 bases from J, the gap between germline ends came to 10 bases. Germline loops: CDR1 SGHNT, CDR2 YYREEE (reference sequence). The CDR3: CASSLGLDLSYNEQFF. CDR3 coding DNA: TGTGCCAGCAGCTTGGGGCTAGATCTCTCCTACAATGAGCAGTTCTTC.

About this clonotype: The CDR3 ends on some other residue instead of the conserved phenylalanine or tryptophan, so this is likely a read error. The CDR3: CASRQDNEKLFI. In DNA form, the CDR3 reads TGTGCCAGCAGGCAGGATAATGAAAAACTGTTTATT. The chain carries TRBV28 and TRBJ1-4; D remains unclear. V was pared by 6 bases and J by 4 bases, with 6 bases between. Germline CDR1 reads MDHEN; CDR2 reads SYDVKM. The CDR3 is 12 amino acids.

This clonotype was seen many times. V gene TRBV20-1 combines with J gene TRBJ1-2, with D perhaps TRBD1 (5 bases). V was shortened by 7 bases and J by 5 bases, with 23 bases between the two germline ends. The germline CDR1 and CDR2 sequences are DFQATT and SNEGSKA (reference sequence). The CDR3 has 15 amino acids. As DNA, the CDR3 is TGCAGTGTCTGGTTGGGGACCGGGAGAGAGTATGGCTACACCTTC. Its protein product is CSVWLGTGREYGYTF.

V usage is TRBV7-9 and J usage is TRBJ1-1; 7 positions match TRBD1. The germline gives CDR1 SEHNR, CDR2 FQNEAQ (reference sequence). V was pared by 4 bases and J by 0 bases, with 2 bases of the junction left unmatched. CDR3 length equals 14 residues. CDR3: CASSWDRMNTEAFF. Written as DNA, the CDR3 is TGTGCCAGCAGCTGGGACAGAATGAACACTGAAGCTTTCTTT.

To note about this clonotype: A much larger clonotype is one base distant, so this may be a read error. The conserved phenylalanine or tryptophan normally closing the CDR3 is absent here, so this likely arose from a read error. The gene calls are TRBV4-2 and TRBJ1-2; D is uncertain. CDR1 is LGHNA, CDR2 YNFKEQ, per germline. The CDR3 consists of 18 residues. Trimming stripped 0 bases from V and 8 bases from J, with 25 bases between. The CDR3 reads CASSQDLTPGTYVLGYTY. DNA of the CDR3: TGTGCCAGCAGCCAAGATTTGACTCCGGGAACGTATGTGTTGGGCTACACCTAC.

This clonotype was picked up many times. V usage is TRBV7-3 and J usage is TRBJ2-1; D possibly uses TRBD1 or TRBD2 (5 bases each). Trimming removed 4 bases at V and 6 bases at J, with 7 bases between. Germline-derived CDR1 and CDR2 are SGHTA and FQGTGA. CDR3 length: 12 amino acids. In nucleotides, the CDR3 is TGTGCCAGCAGCTATGGGGGCAATGAGCAGTTCTTC. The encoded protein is CASSYGGNEQFF.

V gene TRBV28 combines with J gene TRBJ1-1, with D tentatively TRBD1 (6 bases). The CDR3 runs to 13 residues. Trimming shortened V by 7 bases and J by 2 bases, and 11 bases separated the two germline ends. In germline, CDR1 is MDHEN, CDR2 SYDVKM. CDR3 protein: CASTRTANTEAFF. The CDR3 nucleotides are TGTGCCAGCACTAGGACAGCCAACACTGAAGCTTTCTTT.

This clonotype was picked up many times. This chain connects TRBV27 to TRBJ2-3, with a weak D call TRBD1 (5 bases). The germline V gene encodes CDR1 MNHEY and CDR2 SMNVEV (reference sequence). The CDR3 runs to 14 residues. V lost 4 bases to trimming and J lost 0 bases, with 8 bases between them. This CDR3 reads CASSWGISTDTQYF. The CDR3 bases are TGTGCCAGCAGTTGGGGCATTAGCACAGATACGCAGTATTTT.

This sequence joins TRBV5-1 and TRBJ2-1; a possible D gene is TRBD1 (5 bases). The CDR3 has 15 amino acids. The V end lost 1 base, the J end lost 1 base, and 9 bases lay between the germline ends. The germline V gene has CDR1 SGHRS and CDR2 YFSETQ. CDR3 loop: CASSLYRGSYNEQFF. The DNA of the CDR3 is TGCGCCAGCAGCTTGTATAGGGGATCCTACAATGAGCAGTTCTTC. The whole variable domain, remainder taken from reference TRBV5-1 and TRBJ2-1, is KAGVTQTPRYLIKTRGQQVTLSCSPISGHRSVSWYQQTPGQGLQFLFEYFSETQRNKGNFPGRFSGRQFSNSRSEMNVSTLELGDSALYLCASSLYRGSYNEQFFGPGTRLTVL.

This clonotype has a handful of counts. CDR3 protein: CSARDYGYTF. The CDR3 region has the DNA TGCAGTGCTAGAGACTATGGCTACACCTTC. V usage is TRBV20-1 and J usage is TRBJ1-2; D gene uncertain. The CDR3 sequence is 10 residues long. Trimming pared 0 bases from V and 4 bases from J, leaving 0 bases between. Germline CDR1 reads DFQATT; CDR2 reads SNEGSKA (reference sequence).

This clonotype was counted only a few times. The CDR3 DNA sequence: TGTGCCAGCAGTCGGTTAGCCTACGAGCAGTACTTC. As protein: CASSRLAYEQYF. The V and J genes are TRBV2 and TRBJ2-7; no clear D gene. Trimming removed 5 bases from V and 2 bases from J, with 7 bases in between. The CDR3 consists of 12 residues. From germline, CDR1 is SNHLY and CDR2 FYNNEI.

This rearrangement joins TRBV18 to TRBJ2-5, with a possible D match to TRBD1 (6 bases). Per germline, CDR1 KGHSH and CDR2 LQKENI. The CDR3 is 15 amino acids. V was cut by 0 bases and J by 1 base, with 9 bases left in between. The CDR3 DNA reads TGTGCCAGCTCACCACCCAGGGGAGTCCAAGAGACCCAGTACTTC. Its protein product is CASSPPRGVQETQYF. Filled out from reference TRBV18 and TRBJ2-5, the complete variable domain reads NAGVMQNPRHLVRRRGQEARLRCSPMKGHSHVYWYRQLPEEGLKFMVYLQKENIIDESGMPKERFSAEFPKEGPSILRIQQVVRGDSAAYFCASSPPRGVQETQYFGPGTRLLVL.

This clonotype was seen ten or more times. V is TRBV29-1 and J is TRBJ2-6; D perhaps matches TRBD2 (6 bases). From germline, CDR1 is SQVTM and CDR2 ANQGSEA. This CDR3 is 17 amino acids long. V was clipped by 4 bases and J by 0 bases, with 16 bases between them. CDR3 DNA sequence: TGCAGCGTTGCCCTAGAGGAGGGCCCCTCTGGGGCCAACGTCCTGACTTTC. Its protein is CSVALEEGPSGANVLTF.

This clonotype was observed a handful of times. The chain's CDR3 is CASSWYSAYTEAFF. The CDR3, as DNA: TGTGCCAGCAGCTGGTACAGTGCCTACACTGAAGCTTTCTTT. The chain employs TRBV5-6 and TRBJ1-1; no clear D gene. V lost 3 bases and J lost 3, with 12 bases in between. The CDR3 has 14 residues. Looked up from germline, CDR1 is SGHDT and CDR2 is YYEEEE.

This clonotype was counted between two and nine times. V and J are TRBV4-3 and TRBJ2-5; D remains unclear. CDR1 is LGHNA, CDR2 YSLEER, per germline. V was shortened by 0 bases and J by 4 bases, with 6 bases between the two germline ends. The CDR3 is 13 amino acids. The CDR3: CASSQDGRETQYF. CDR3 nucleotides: TGCGCCAGCAGCCAAGACGGTCGAGAGACCCAGTACTTC.

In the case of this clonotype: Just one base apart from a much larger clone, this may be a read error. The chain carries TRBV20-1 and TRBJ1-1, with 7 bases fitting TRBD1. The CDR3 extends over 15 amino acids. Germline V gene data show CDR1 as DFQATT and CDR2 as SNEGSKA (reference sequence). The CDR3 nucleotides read TGCAGCCCCGCCCTCGAGACAGGGATTAACACTGAAGCTTTCTTT. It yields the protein CSPALETGINTEAFF.

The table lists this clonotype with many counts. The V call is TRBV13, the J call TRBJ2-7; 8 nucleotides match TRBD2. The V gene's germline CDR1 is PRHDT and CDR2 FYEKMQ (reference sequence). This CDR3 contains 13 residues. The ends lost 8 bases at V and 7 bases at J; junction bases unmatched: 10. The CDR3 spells CASASGTRGEQYF. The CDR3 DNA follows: TGTGCCAGCGCCTCTGGGACTAGGGGAGAGCAGTACTTC.

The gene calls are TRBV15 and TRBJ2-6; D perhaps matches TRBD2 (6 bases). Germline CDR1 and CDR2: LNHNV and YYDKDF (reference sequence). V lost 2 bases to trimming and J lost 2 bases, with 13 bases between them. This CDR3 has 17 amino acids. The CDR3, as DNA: TGTGCCACCAGCAGATCTACCGGGAGCACTGGGGCCAACGTCCTGACTTTC. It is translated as CATSRSTGSTGANVLTF.

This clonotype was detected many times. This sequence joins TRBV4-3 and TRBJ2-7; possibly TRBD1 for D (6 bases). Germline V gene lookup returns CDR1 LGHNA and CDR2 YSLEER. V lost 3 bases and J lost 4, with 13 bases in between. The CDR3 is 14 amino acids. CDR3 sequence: CASSHLPGEYEQYF. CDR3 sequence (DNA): TGCGCCAGCAGCCACTTGCCAGGGGAATACGAGCAGTACTTC.